This record looks at one T cell receptor beta chain sequence and its context. The antigen remains undetermined. This record belongs to a study of cytomegalovirus exposure and HLA in healthy donors. Background on the study: Among 150 million to 200 million T cells, an earlier analysis found 120 million or so unique TCR beta sequences.

The PCR was carried out with 60 Vbeta primers and 13 Jbeta primers. Libraries were prepared by immunoSEQ multiplex PCR; TCRdb keeps only in-frame clonotypes and omits some of them. The sample totals about 140,000 clones; its top ten clones hold under 2.5%. General study findings and limits: A later analysis, which compared TCR beta chains of equal frequency, found the HLA-associated ones more clonally expanded. According to an earlier analysis, most TCR beta V segments yielded productive rearrangements about 87% or about 30% of the time. The authors listed some 150 TCR beta chains as cytomegalovirus-associated.

The CDR3 contains 16 residues. CDR1 and CDR2 (germline): SGHVS, FQNEAQ. Between the trimmed V and J ends, which lost 6 bases and 7 bases, there was a span of 22 bases. The clonotype was recovered from a woman younger than 30 in good health and CMV-seronegative. Sequenced: PBMCs. V is TRBV7-8 and J is TRBJ2-1; tentative D call: TRBD2 (7 bases). CDR3 in amino acids: CASSPSGGLQANEQFF. CDR3 nucleotides: TGTGCCAGCAGTCCTTCGGGGGGCCTCCAGGCGAATGAGCAGTTCTTC.